This T cell receptor beta chain originates from a study of shared clonotypes between healthy human individuals. Study-level information: Plates per donor: three CD4 naive, three CD4 memory, two CD8 naive, one CD8 memory. Study outcomes and limitations: Clonotypes shared by all four sorted-subset donors had higher generation probabilities than non-shared clonotypes.

Assay used: immunoSEQ multiplex PCR; TCRdb lists only in-frame clones, some missing. The table shows about a million clones, with about three quarters occurring only once. CDR3 length: 21 residues. Germline V gene lookup returns CDR1 LGHNA and CDR2 YSLEER. The V and J ends lost 0 bases and 2 bases respectively, with 26 bases between them. Turning to this clone: What it recognizes is unknown.

The material sequenced was memory CD4+ T cells sorted from blood. Indicated subset: CD45RA-negative fraction. The TCR originated in a man aged 18 to 35 in good health. This sequence joins TRBV4-3 and TRBJ1-3; D gene unclear. CDR3 sequence: CASSQELLGLSGYGAGNTIYF. DNA of the CDR3: TGCGCCAGCAGCCAAGAGCTCCTTGGGCTCAGCGGGTATGGGGCTGGAAACACCATATATTTT.